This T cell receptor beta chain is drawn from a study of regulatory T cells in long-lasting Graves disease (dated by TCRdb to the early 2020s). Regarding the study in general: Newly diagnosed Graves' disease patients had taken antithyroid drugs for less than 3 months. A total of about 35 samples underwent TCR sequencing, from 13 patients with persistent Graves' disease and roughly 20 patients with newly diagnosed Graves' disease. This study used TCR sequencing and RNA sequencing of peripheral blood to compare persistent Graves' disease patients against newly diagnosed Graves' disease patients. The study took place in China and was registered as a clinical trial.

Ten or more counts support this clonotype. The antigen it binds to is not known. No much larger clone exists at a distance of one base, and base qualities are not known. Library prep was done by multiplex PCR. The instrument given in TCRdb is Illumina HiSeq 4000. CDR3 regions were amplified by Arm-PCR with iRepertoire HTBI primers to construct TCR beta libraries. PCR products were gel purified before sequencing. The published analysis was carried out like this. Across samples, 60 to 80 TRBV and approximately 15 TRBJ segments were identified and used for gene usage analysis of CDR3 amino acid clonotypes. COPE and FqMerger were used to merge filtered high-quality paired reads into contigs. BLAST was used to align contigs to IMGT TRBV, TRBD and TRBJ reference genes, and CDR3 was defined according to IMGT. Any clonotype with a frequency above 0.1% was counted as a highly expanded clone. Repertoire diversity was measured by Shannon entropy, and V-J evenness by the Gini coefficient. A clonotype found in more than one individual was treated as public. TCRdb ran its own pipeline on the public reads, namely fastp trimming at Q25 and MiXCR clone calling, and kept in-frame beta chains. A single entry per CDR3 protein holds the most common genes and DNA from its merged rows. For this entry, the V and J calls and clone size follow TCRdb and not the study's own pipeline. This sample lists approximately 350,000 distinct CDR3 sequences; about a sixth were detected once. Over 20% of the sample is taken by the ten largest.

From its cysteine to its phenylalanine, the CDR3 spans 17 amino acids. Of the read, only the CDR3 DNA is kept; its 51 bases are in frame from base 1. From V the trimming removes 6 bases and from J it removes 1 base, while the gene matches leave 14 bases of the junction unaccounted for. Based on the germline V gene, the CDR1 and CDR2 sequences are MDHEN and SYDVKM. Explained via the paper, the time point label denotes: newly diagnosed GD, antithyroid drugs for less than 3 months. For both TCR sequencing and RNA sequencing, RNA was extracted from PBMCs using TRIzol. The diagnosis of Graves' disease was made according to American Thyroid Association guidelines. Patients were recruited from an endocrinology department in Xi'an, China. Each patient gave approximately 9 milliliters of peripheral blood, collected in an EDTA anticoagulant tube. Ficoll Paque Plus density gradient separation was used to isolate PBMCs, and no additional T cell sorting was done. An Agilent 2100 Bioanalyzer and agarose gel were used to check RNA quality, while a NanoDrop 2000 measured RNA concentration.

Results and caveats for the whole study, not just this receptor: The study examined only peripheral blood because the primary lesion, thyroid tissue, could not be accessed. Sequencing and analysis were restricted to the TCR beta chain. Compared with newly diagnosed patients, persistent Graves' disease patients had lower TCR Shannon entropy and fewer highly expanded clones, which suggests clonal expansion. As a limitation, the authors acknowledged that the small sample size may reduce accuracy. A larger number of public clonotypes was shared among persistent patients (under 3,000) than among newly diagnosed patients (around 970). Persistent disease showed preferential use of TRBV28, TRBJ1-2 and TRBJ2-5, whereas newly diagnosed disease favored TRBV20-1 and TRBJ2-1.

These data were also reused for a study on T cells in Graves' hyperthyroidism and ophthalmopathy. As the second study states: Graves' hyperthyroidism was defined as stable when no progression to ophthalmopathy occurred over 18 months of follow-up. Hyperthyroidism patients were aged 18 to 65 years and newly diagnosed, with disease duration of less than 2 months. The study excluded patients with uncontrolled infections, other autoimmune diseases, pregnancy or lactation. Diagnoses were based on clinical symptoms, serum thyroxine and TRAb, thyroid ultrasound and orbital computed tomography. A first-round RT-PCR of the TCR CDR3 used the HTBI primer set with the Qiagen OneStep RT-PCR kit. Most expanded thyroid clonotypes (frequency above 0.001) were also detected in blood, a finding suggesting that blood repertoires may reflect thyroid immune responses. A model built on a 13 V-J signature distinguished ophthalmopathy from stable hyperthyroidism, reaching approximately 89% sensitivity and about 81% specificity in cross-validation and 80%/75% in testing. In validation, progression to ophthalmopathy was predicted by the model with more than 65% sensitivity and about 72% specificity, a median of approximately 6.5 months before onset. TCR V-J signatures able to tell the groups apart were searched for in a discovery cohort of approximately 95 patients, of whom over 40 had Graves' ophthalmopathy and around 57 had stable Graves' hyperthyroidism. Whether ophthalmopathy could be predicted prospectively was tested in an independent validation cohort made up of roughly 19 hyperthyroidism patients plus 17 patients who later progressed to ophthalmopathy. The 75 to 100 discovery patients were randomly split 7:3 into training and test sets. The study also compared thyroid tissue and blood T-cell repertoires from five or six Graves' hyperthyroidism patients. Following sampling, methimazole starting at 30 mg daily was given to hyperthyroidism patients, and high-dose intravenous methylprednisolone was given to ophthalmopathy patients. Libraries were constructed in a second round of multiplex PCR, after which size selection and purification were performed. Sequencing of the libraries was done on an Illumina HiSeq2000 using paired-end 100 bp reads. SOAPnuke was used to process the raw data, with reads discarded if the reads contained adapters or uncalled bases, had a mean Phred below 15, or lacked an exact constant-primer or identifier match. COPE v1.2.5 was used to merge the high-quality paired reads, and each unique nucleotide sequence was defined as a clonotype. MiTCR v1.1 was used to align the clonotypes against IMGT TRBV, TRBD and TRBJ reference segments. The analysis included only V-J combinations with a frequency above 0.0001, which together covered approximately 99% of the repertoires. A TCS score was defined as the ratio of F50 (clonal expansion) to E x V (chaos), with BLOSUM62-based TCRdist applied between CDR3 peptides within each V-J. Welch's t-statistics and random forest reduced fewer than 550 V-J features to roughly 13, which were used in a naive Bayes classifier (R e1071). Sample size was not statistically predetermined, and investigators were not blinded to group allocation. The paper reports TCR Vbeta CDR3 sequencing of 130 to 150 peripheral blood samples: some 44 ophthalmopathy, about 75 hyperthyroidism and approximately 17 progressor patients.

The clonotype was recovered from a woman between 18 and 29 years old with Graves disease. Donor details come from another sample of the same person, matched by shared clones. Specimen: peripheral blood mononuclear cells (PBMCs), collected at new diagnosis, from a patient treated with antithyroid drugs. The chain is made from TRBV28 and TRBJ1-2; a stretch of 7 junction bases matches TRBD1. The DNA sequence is TGTGCCAGCAGGTCTCGACAGGGATCGGTCCGTAACTATGGCTACACCTTC. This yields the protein CASRSRQGSVRNYGYTF.